The present TCR beta chain was sequenced within a study of cytomegalovirus exposure and HLA in healthy donors. Germline-derived CDR1 and CDR2 are SSHAT and FNYEAQ (reference sequence). After removal of 5 bases from V and 6 bases from J, the junction contained 5 bases not matched to a gene. This CDR3 is built from 15 residues. Nominally healthy donors provided the samples, though records likely missed some immune exposures. Both 60 Vbeta primers and 13 Jbeta primers went into the PCR. Some clones are missing from TCRdb's copy, which holds only in-frame ones; the method was immunoSEQ multiplex PCR. The table records 100,000 to 150,000 clones, roughly 80% of them present only once. This clone has only one observation.

The chain links TRBV7-7 to TRBJ2-2; 11 bases agree with TRBD2. The origin of this receptor is a man aged 35 to 55 in good health and CMV-seronegative. Input material: PBMCs. The CDR3 reads CASSQASGRSGELFF. CDR3 sequence (DNA): TGTGCCAGCAGCCAGGCTAGCGGGAGGTCCGGGGAGCTGTTTTTT.